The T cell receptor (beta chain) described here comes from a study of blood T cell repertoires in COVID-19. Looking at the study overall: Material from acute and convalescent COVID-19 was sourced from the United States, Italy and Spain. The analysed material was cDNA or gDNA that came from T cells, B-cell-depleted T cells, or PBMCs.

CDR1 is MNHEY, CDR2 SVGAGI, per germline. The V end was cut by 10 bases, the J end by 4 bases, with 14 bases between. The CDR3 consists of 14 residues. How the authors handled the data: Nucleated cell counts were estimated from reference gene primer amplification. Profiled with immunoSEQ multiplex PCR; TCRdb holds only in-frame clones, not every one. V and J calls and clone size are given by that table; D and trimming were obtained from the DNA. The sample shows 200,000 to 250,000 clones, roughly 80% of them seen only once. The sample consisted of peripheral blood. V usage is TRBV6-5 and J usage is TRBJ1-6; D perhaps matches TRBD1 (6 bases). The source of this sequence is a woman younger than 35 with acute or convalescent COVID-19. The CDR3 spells CATGKGGYNSPLHF. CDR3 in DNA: TGTGCCACCGGAAAAGGGGGATATAATTCACCCCTCCACTTT.